What follows are 15 T cell receptor beta chains derived from one specimen sequenced in a study of cytomegalovirus exposure and HLA in healthy donors. Researchers ran the PCR with 60 Vbeta and 13 Jbeta primers. Only in-frame clones appear in the TCRdb table, and some are missing; sequencing was by immunoSEQ multiplex PCR. The sample holds approximately 220,000 clones, less than 85% seen once. What was sequenced was PBMCs. The source is a man aged 18 to 29 in good health and CMV-seronegative.

This clone was seen just once. This rearrangement joins TRBV20-1 to TRBJ2-3; D is unresolved. The CDR3 length is 11 residues. Germline V gene sequence: CDR1 DFQATT, CDR2 SNEGSKA (reference sequence). The CDR3 nucleotides are TGCAGGGTGAGGAGCACAGATACGCAGTATTTT. Amino acid sequence: CRVRSTDTQYF.

V and J are TRBV7-2 and TRBJ1-5; TRBD1 aligns across 8 bases. J gave up 4 bases and V 6 bases, and 11 bases lay outside the gene matches. The CDR3 is 16 residues long. Germline CDR1 is SGHTA and CDR2 is FQGNSA. The CDR3 is CASSDRGQASNQPQHF. The DNA of the CDR3 is TGTGCCAGCAGTGACCGGGGACAGGCCTCGAATCAGCCCCAGCATTTT.

The sample holds a few counts of this clone. V gene TRBV5-8 combines with J gene TRBJ2-2; D is undetermined. V lost 0 bases to trimming and J lost 2 bases, with 8 bases between them. CDR3 size: 15 residues. The germline gives CDR1 SGHTS, CDR2 YDEGEE. CDR3 DNA sequence: TGTGCCAGCAGCTTGGGCACTATAAACACCGGGGAGCTGTTTTTT. This encodes CASSLGTINTGELFF.

CDR3 nucleotide sequence: TGCGCCAGCAGCCTCCCGGGACAGACATACGAGCAGTACTTC. It specifies CASSLPGQTYEQYF. The chain is built from TRBV4-1 and TRBJ2-7; 7 nucleotides match TRBD1. The CDR3 has 14 amino acids. V gave up 4 bases and J gave up 4 bases; unmatched junction bases: 7. Per germline, CDR1 MGHRA and CDR2 YSYEKL.

This clone was counted once. CDR3 amino acids: CASSGSPGDHNEQFF. Here the CDR3 DNA reads TGCGCCAGCAGTGGAAGCCCGGGAGACCACAATGAGCAGTTCTTC. The chain is built from TRBV10-1 and TRBJ2-1; a weak D match, TRBD2 (6 bases). The CDR3 sequence is 15 residues long. V lost 4 bases to trimming and J lost 5 bases, with 15 bases between them. Germline V gene sequence: CDR1 WNHNN, CDR2 SYGVQD (reference sequence).

The chain couples TRBV19 to TRBJ1-5; 9 bases are shared with TRBD1. The germline V gene has CDR1 LNHDA and CDR2 SQIVND (reference sequence). The length of the CDR3 is 14 residues. V lost 4 bases to trimming and J lost 8 bases; unmatched junction nucleotides: 6. The CDR3 DNA reads TGTGCCAGTAGTACCCGACAGGGGGGCAAGCCCCAGCATTTT. This encodes CASSTRQGGKPQHF.

The chain recombines TRBV5-1 with TRBJ2-4; D may be TRBD1 (6 bases). This CDR3 is 14 amino acids long. Trimming pared 4 bases from V and 4 bases from J, leaving 12 bases between. CDR1 is SGHRS and CDR2 is YFSETQ in the germline V gene. CDR3 sequence: CASSPQGPKNIQYF. In DNA, the CDR3 is TGCGCCAGCAGCCCACAGGGACCGAAAAACATTCAGTACTTC.

This chain joins TRBV6-5 and TRBJ1-2; perhaps TRBD1 as D (6 bases). This CDR3 has 12 amino acids. Germline CDR1 reads MNHEY; CDR2 reads SVGAGI. The V and J ends lost 7 bases and 7 bases respectively, with 13 bases between them. The CDR3 is CASMDRRSGYTF. As DNA, the CDR3 is TGTGCCAGCATGGACAGACGCTCTGGCTACACCTTC.

The chain employs TRBV2 and TRBJ2-1; tentatively, D is TRBD2 (6 bases). This CDR3 comprises 16 residues. Germline assignment: CDR1 SNHLY and CDR2 FYNNEI. V was clipped by 4 bases and J by 0 bases, with 13 bases between them. The CDR3 nucleotides read TGTGCCAGCAGTGCCACGGGAGTGAGCTCCTACAATGAGCAGTTCTTC. Amino acid sequence: CASSATGVSSYNEQFF.

V usage is TRBV2 and J usage is TRBJ2-5; D not resolved. V lost 2 bases and J 2 bases, leaving 9 bases between the germline ends. Germline V CDR1 and CDR2: SNHLY, FYNNEI. The CDR3 spans 14 residues. CDR3 sequence reads: CASSEIVVQETQYF. The CDR3 DNA reads TGTGCCAGCAGTGAAATCGTAGTTCAAGAGACCCAGTACTTC.

The chain recombines TRBV15 with TRBJ2-7, with TRBD2 matching over 7 bases. Germline V gene data show CDR1 as LNHNV and CDR2 as YYDKDF (reference sequence). V was pared by 5 bases and J by 9 bases, with 31 bases of the junction left unmatched. The CDR3 contains 20 residues. CDR3: CATSSGRTLTSESRRFGQYF. The DNA of the CDR3 is TGTGCCACCAGCTCAGGCCGAACTCTTACTAGCGAATCGCGCCGGTTTGGGCAGTACTTC.

The V gene is TRBV18, the J gene TRBJ2-7; TRBD1 agrees at 11 bases. Looked up from germline, CDR1 is KGHSH and CDR2 is LQKENI. V shed 3 bases and J 3 bases; nucleotides not matched to a gene: 13. The CDR3 totals 18 residues. The CDR3 nucleotides are TGTGCCAGCTCACCGGACAGGGGGCGACAGCTATCCAGCTACGAGCAGTACTTC. Protein: CASSPDRGRQLSSYEQYF. The whole variable domain, filled in from reference TRBV18 and TRBJ2-7, reads NAGVMQNPRHLVRRRGQEARLRCSPMKGHSHVYWYRQLPEEGLKFMVYLQKENIIDESGMPKERFSAEFPKEGPSILRIQQVVRGDSAAYFCASSPDRGRQLSSYEQYFGPGTRLTVT.

The rearrangement uses TRBV9 and TRBJ2-1; TRBD1 might be the D (5 bases). CDR3 size: 15 residues. Germline V gives CDR1 SGDLS, CDR2 YYNGEE. V lost 2 bases and J 4 bases, leaving 13 bases between the germline ends. The CDR3 spells CASSVTDPLYNEQFF. CDR3 in DNA: TGTGCCAGCAGCGTGACAGACCCCCTTTACAATGAGCAGTTCTTC. Drawing the rest from reference TRBV9 and TRBJ2-1, the complete variable domain is DSGVTQTPKHLITATGQRVTLRCSPRSGDLSVYWYQQSLDQGLQFLIQYYNGEERAKGNILERFSAQQFPDLHSELNLSSLELGDSALYFCASSVTDPLYNEQFFGPGTRLTVL.

The chain combines TRBV7-3 with TRBJ2-3, with 7 positions matching TRBD1. The CDR3 contains 14 residues. Germline V gene sequence: CDR1 SGHTA, CDR2 FQGTGA. After removal of 4 bases from V and 3 bases from J, the junction contained 4 bases not matched to a gene. The CDR3 DNA follows: TGTGCCAGCAGCTCCTCGGGACAGACAGATACGCAGTATTTT. Translating it yields CASSSSGQTDTQYF.

The chain carries TRBV19 and TRBJ2-1; 9 positions match TRBD2. V was pared by 3 bases and J by 5 bases, with 5 bases of the junction left unmatched. The CDR3 length is 15 residues. Germline V lookup: CDR1 LNHDA, CDR2 SQIVND (reference sequence). The chain's CDR3 is CASSIFSGGDNEQFF. In nucleotides, the CDR3 is TGTGCCAGTAGTATTTTTAGCGGGGGAGACAATGAGCAGTTCTTC.